A single sample is the source of the 32 T cell receptor beta chains below, sequenced in a study of blood T cell repertoires in COVID-19. Data came from immunoSEQ multiplex PCR; TCRdb stores just in-frame clones and leaves some out. This sample carries around 81,000 clones, roughly 86% of them seen once, and the ten largest clones take 6% to 8.5%. Sequencing was performed on peripheral blood. All receptors come from a man aged 65-85 years with acute or convalescent COVID-19.

The chain employs TRBV7-2 and TRBJ2-3, with TRBD2 matching over 13 bases. V shed 5 bases and J 2 bases; nucleotides not matched to a gene: 7. This CDR3 contains 17 residues. Germline CDR1 and CDR2: SGHTA and FQGNSA. DNA of the CDR3: TGTGCCAGCAGCCCCCGACTAGCGGGGGGCCCCACAGATACGCAGTATTTT. This encodes CASSPRLAGGPTDTQYF.

In its sample, this clone was seen a few times. The chain carries TRBV7-9 and TRBJ2-7; 10 bases map to TRBD1. CDR3 length: 13 residues. Looked up from germline, CDR1 is SEHNR and CDR2 is FQNEAQ (reference sequence). J was trimmed by 3 bases and V by 8 bases; bases with no gene match: 4. CDR3: CASGTGVVYEQYF. DNA for the CDR3: TGTGCCAGCGGGACAGGGGTGGTCTACGAGCAGTACTTC.

This chain joins TRBV11-3 and TRBJ2-2, with 7 bases that match TRBD1. The CDR3 extends over 17 amino acids. The J segment lost 2 bases and the V segment lost 4 bases, leaving 10 bases of the junction unmatched. Germline CDR1 SGHNT, CDR2 YENEEA. For the CDR3, the DNA is TGTGCCAGCAGCTCAATGACGGGACAGATCAACACCGGGGAGCTGTTTTTT. Its protein is CASSSMTGQINTGELFF. Variable domain in full (rest from reference TRBV11-3 and TRBJ2-2): EAGVVQSPRYKIIEKKQPVAFWCNPISGHNTLYWYLQNLGQGPELLIRYENEEAVDDSQLPKDRFSAERLKGVDSTLKIQPAELGDSAVYLCASSSMTGQINTGELFFGEGSRLTVL.

The genes are TRBV19 and TRBJ2-7; 7 nucleotides align to TRBD1. CDR1 is LNHDA and CDR2 is SQIVND in the germline V gene (reference sequence). With V trimmed by 5 bases and J by 1 base, 5 bases remained unmatched. The CDR3 spans 14 residues. DNA for the CDR3: TGTGCCAGTAGTCCCGGGACAGCTTCCTACGAGCAGTACTTC. Translated: CASSPGTASYEQYF.

This chain uses TRBV10-3 with TRBJ1-2; D may be TRBD1 (5 bases). The V end was cut by 7 bases, the J end by 0 bases, with 9 bases between. The CDR3 spans 13 residues. The germline gives CDR1 ENHRY, CDR2 SYGVKD. CDR3 nucleotides: TGTGCCATCAAAGACAGAGCTAACTATGGCTACACCTTC. Protein product: CAIKDRANYGYTF.

This sequence joins TRBV9 and TRBJ2-1, with 9 nucleotides matching TRBD2. The length of the CDR3 is 14 residues. V lost 0 bases to trimming and J lost 10 bases; unmatched junction nucleotides: 5. Germline CDR1 is SGDLS and CDR2 is YYNGEE. This CDR3 reads CASSVGLAGTEQFF. In DNA, the CDR3 is TGTGCCAGCAGCGTAGGCCTAGCGGGGACCGAGCAGTTCTTC.

This clone was recorded a few times. V gene TRBV7-6 combines with J gene TRBJ2-1; possibly TRBD1 for D (6 bases). CDR3 size: 12 residues. Deletions cut 4 bases from V and 8 bases from J, with 9 bases between. Looked up from germline, CDR1 is SGHVS and CDR2 is FNYEAQ. The CDR3 reads CASSSTGYEQFF. The CDR3 bases are TGTGCCAGCAGCTCGACAGGCTATGAGCAGTTCTTC.

The chain uses TRBV12-3 or TRBV12-4 and TRBJ1-6; tentative D call: TRBD1 (5 bases). V was clipped by 4 bases and J by 10 bases, with 11 bases between them. This CDR3 has 13 amino acids. The CDR3 loop is CASSWGTTSPLHF. As DNA, the CDR3 is TGTGCCAGCAGTTGGGGCACGACCTCACCCCTCCACTTT.

The rearrangement joins TRBV7-2 to TRBJ2-4, with D perhaps matching TRBD2 (6 bases). The V end was cut by 5 bases, the J end by 0 bases, with 23 bases between. CDR3 length: 19 residues. Looked up from germline, CDR1 is SGHTA and CDR2 is FQGNSA. The CDR3 protein is CASSLTLYPGDLAKNIQYF. CDR3 nucleotides: TGTGCCAGCAGCCTAACCCTGTACCCGGGAGATCTAGCCAAAAACATTCAGTACTTC. Drawing the rest from reference TRBV7-2 and TRBJ2-4, the complete variable domain is GAGVSQSPSNKVTEKGKDVELRCDPISGHTALYWYRQSLGQGLEFLIYFQGNSAPDKSGLPSDRFSAERTGGSVSTLTIQRTQQEDSAVYLCASSLTLYPGDLAKNIQYFGAGTRLSVL.

The J gene is TRBJ2-6, the V gene TRBV24-1, with a weak D call TRBD1 (6 bases). This CDR3 comprises 16 residues. Trimming took off 4 bases at V and 4 bases at J, with 13 bases between the two ends. Germline V lookup: CDR1 KGHDR, CDR2 SFDVKD. The CDR3 DNA reads as TGTGCCACCAGTGAGCCAACAGGGCCCGGGGCCAACGTCCTGACTTTC. This gives the protein CATSEPTGPGANVLTF.

This clone was counted once. J is TRBJ2-7 and V is TRBV5-1; perhaps TRBD1 as D (6 bases). The length of the CDR3 is 15 residues. V was shortened by 0 bases and J by 2 bases, with 12 bases between the two germline ends. Looked up from germline, CDR1 is SGHRS and CDR2 is YFSETQ. CDR3 coding DNA: TGCGCCAGCAGCTTGGTGACAGGCTTTACCTACGAGCAGTACTTC. This encodes CASSLVTGFTYEQYF.

The chain joins TRBV5-6 to TRBJ2-3, with 13 bases lining up with TRBD2. V shed 3 bases, J shed 2 bases, and the junction held 9 bases outside the gene matches. The CDR3 runs 18 residues. CDR1 and CDR2 from the germline V gene are SGHDT and YYEEEE. In DNA, the CDR3 is TGTGCCAGCAGCTCCGGGACTAGCGGGGTGAGGCTCACAGATACGCAGTATTTT. It specifies CASSSGTSGVRLTDTQYF.

The chain combines TRBV4-3 with TRBJ2-6, with D possibly matching TRBD2 (5 bases). The CDR3 consists of 14 residues. V was trimmed by 4 bases and J by 5 bases, leaving 9 bases between them. Germline CDR1 reads LGHNA; CDR2 reads YSLEER. This CDR3 reads CASSPPGRANVLTF. The DNA for the CDR3 is TGCGCCAGCAGCCCTCCGGGAAGGGCCAACGTCCTGACTTTC.

The rearrangement joins TRBV13 to TRBJ1-6; the D is unclear. The CDR3 length is 14 residues. CDR1 is PRHDT, CDR2 FYEKMQ, per germline (reference sequence). Deletions cut 0 bases from V and 6 bases from J, with 6 bases between. In DNA, the CDR3 is TGTGCCAGCAGCTTAGGCCTAGGTAATTCACCCCTCCACTTT. Amino acid sequence: CASSLGLGNSPLHF.

The CDR3 is CASSLFRIAGEGEQYF. Written as DNA, the CDR3 is TGTGCCAGCAGTTTGTTCCGCATAGCGGGAGAGGGTGAGCAGTACTTC. This rearrangement joins TRBV28 to TRBJ2-7; 9 bases are a match to TRBD2. With V trimmed by 3 bases and J by 7 bases, 13 bases remained unmatched. This CDR3 contains 16 residues. Per germline, CDR1 MDHEN and CDR2 SYDVKM.

This clone was picked up one time. The chain is built from TRBV10-3 and TRBJ1-1, with 10 bases that match TRBD1. Germline V CDR1 and CDR2: ENHRY, SYGVKD. Trimming removed 6 bases from V and 7 bases from J; junction bases left unmatched: 5. The CDR3 has 13 amino acids. The CDR3 nucleotides read TGTGCCATCAGGCGCGGACAGGGGGATGAAGCTTTCTTT. Translation gives CAIRRGQGDEAFF.

This CDR3 reads CAVTGVLNTEAFF. The CDR3 DNA reads as TGTGCCGTCACCGGGGTATTGAACACTGAAGCTTTCTTT. The genes are TRBV19 and TRBJ1-1; no definite D call. The CDR3 totals 13 residues. The germline V gene encodes CDR1 LNHDA and CDR2 SQIVND (reference sequence). The V and J ends lost 11 bases and 0 bases respectively, with 13 bases between them.

The V call is TRBV11-2, the J call TRBJ2-1; D perhaps matches TRBD2 (6 bases). Trimming shortened V by 2 bases and J by 8 bases, and 13 bases separated the two germline ends. The CDR3 sequence is 14 residues long. Germline CDR1 and CDR2: SGHAT and FQNNGV. The CDR3 DNA reads as TGTGCCAGCAGCTTATTTGGGGGGTTGGATGAGCAGTTCTTC. As protein: CASSLFGGLDEQFF.

The chain recombines TRBV6-5 with TRBJ2-1; D may be TRBD2 (6 bases). There are 15 residues in the CDR3. Germline CDR1 MNHEY, CDR2 SVGAGI. The V end was cut by 7 bases, the J end by 4 bases, with 17 bases between. CDR3 bases: TGTGCCAGCACTAGCCCTGGAGGGACTTACAATGAGCAGTTCTTC. Protein product: CASTSPGGTYNEQFF.

The V and J genes are TRBV21-1 and TRBJ2-7; the table gives TRBD2 as D, unverified against the DNA. TRBV21-1 is annotated as a pseudogene. The CDR3 has 15 residues. As DNA, the CDR3 is TGTGCCAGCAGCAGAGCGGGACTGACTTCCTACGAGCAGTACTTC. Protein: CASSRAGLTSYEQYF.

This chain links TRBV5-4 with TRBJ2-1; 11 positions match TRBD2. This CDR3 is 15 amino acids long. After removal of 5 bases from V and 4 bases from J, the junction contained 5 bases not matched to a gene. CDR1 is SGHNT, CDR2 YYREEE, per germline (reference sequence). The CDR3 region is CASRSGTSGYNEQFF. CDR3 coding DNA: TGTGCCAGCAGATCCGGGACTAGCGGTTACAATGAGCAGTTCTTC.

V gene TRBV4-3 combines with J gene TRBJ1-6; TRBD1 might be the D (5 bases). The CDR3 sequence is 16 residues long. Looked up from germline, CDR1 is LGHNA and CDR2 is YSLEER. Trimming removed 0 bases from V and 7 bases from J, with 13 bases in between. CDR3: CASSQDSGVRNSPLHF. In nucleotides, the CDR3 is TGCGCCAGCAGCCAAGATTCGGGGGTACGGAATTCACCCCTCCACTTT.

V usage is TRBV6-5 and J usage is TRBJ1-5; 10 bases agree with TRBD1. J gave up 9 bases and V 6 bases, and 8 bases lay outside the gene matches. The CDR3 has 14 amino acids. The germline V gene encodes CDR1 MNHEY and CDR2 SVGAGI. CDR3 residues: CASRGQGPSLPQHF. CDR3 sequence (DNA): TGTGCCAGCAGGGGACAGGGGCCATCATTGCCCCAGCATTTT.

V is TRBV28 and J is TRBJ2-1, with 8 bases identical to TRBD2. V lost 5 bases to trimming and J lost 2 bases; unmatched junction nucleotides: 11. Germline V CDR1 and CDR2: MDHEN, SYDVKM. The CDR3 covers 17 residues. The CDR3 sequence: CASSPASGPVTYNEQFF. In DNA form, the CDR3 reads TGTGCCAGCAGTCCGGCTAGCGGGCCCGTTACCTACAATGAGCAGTTCTTC. Based on the CDR3 plus reference TRBV28 and TRBJ2-1, the full variable domain is DVKVTQSSRYLVKRTGEKVFLECVQDMDHENMFWYRQDPGLGLRLIYFSYDVKMKEKGDIPEGYSVSREKKERFSLILESASTNQTSMYLCASSPASGPVTYNEQFFGPGTRLTVL.

The chain uses TRBV5-6 and TRBJ1-4; TRBD1 agrees at 7 bases. Germline values: CDR1 SGHDT, CDR2 YYEEEE. J lost 0 bases, V lost 0 bases, and 11 bases had no gene match. This CDR3 is built from 19 residues. This CDR3 is CASSLDIGTDLATNEKLFF. The CDR3 bases are TGTGCCAGCAGCTTGGATATCGGGACAGACCTTGCAACTAATGAAAAACTGTTTTTT. The full variable domain, in which reference TRBV5-6 and TRBJ1-4 provide the parts outside the CDR3, is DAGVTQSPTHLIKTRGQQVTLRCSPKSGHDTVSWYQQALGQGPQFIFQYYEEEERQRGNFPDRFSGHQFPNYSSELNVNALLLGDSALYLCASSLDIGTDLATNEKLFFGSGTQLSVL.

This chain joins TRBV4-3 and TRBJ1-2, with 7 bases aligning to TRBD1. V was clipped by 0 bases and J by 4 bases; unmatched bases: 5. Looked up from germline, CDR1 is LGHNA and CDR2 is YSLEER. This CDR3 has 15 amino acids. This CDR3 reads CASSQDYAGGYGYTF. In nucleotides, the CDR3 is TGCGCCAGCAGCCAAGATTATGCAGGGGGCTATGGCTACACCTTC.

The rearrangement links TRBV3-1 (or the pseudogene TRBV3-2) to TRBJ1-1; D ambiguous. CDR3 length: 14 amino acids. The V end was cut by 4 bases, the J end by 5 bases, with 14 bases between. Per germline, CDR1 LGHDT and CDR2 YNNKEL (reference sequence). The CDR3 loop is CASSPLVAGTEAFF. CDR3 DNA: TGTGCCAGCAGCCCCCTAGTAGCGGGTACTGAAGCTTTCTTT.

The chain couples TRBV24-1 to TRBJ2-1; TRBD1 agrees at 7 bases. The germline V gene has CDR1 KGHDR and CDR2 SFDVKD. J gave up 6 bases and V 10 bases, and 8 bases lay outside the gene matches. CDR3 size: 13 residues. In DNA, the CDR3 is TGTGCCACTAAAGACAGGGTAGTCAATGAGCAGTTCTTC. Translating it yields CATKDRVVNEQFF.

V usage is TRBV6-6 and J usage is TRBJ2-1, with unresolved D. The germline gives CDR1 MNHNY, CDR2 SVGAGI (reference sequence). V lost 5 bases and J lost 0, with 8 bases in between. The length of the CDR3 is 14 residues. The CDR3 loop reads CASSLESSYNEQFF. The CDR3 coding sequence is TGTGCCAGCAGTCTGGAGAGCTCCTACAATGAGCAGTTCTTC.

This chain connects TRBV6-6 to TRBJ1-2; D remains unclear. The ends were cut back, 0 bases at V and 6 bases at J, with 5 bases in the middle. CDR1 and CDR2 from the germline V gene are MNHNY and SVGAGI (reference sequence). This CDR3 spans 12 amino acids. As DNA, the CDR3 is TGTGCCAGCAGTTACTCCCGAGATGGCTACACCTTC. Translated: CASSYSRDGYTF.

As for this clone: Distinct nucleotide sequences in the sample also encode this CDR3. CDR3 sequence reads: CSVERQGNTDTQYF. The DNA for the CDR3 is TGCAGCGTTGAACGACAGGGTAACACAGATACGCAGTATTTT. The chain uses TRBV29-1 and TRBJ2-3; the match to TRBD1 covers 7 bases. V lost 2 bases to trimming and J lost 2 bases; unmatched junction nucleotides: 4. In germline, CDR1 is SQVTM, CDR2 ANQGSEA. The CDR3 has 14 residues.

J is TRBJ1-3 and V is TRBV6-5; weak D call: TRBD1 (6 bases). V was cut by 6 bases and J by 2 bases, with 11 bases left in between. This CDR3 region has 14 residues. The germline CDR1 and CDR2 sequences are MNHEY and SVGAGI. As DNA, the CDR3 is TGTGCCAGCAGGCCACAGGGCACTGGAAACACCATATATTTT. Translating gives CASRPQGTGNTIYF.